The rows below give T cell receptor beta chains drawn from one sample of a study of blood T cell repertoires in COVID-19. The method was immunoSEQ multiplex PCR; TCRdb's version includes in-frame clones alone and lacks a portion of them. Among about 440,000 clones listed, 80% to 90% were seen once. The sequenced material came from peripheral blood. These receptors came from a woman in her twenties or thirties with acute or convalescent COVID-19. Both conserved end residues are part of each CDR3. A D gene is named only where the DNA matches it firmly. Size values are once, few and many counts, or a class for expanded clones, and some rows have none.

size	D	V	J	DNA	CDR3
-	TRBD1	TRBV7-8	TRBJ2-7	TGTGCCAGCAGCCTCGGGACAGGGGGAGAGCAGTACTTC	CASSLGTGGEQYF
-	TRBD1	TRBV5-1	TRBJ1-6	TGCGCCAGCAGCCGGACAGGCAATAATTCACCCCTCCACTTT	CASSRTGNNSPLHF
-	TRBD2	TRBV9	TRBJ2-1	TGTGCCAGCAGCCCAGGGACTAGCGGAAATGAGCAGTTCTTC	CASSPGTSGNEQFF
few	TRBD1	TRBV12-3/TRBV12-4	TRBJ1-5	TGTGCCAGCAGTCTACAGGGGGGTCAGCCCCAGCATTTT	CASSLQGGQPQHF
-	TRBD2	TRBV3-1/TRBV3-2	TRBJ2-1	TGTGCCAGCACCCCAAGAGGCGGGGGAACTGGGTTCTTC	CASTPRGGGTGFF
-	-	TRBV27	TRBJ2-7	TGTGCCAGCAGTTCGGGACACGGCCCCTACGAGCAGTACTTC	CASSSGHGPYEQYF
-	TRBD1	TRBV4-2	TRBJ1-4	TGTGCCAGCAGCCCCGCCGGGACAGATAATGAAAAACTGTTTTTT	CASSPAGTDNEKLFF
once	TRBD1	TRBV18	TRBJ1-2	TGTGCCAGCTCACCAGTAGACAGGGCCCCCTATGGCTACACCTTC	CASSPVDRAPYGYTF
-	TRBD2	TRBV4-1	TRBJ2-4	TGCGCCAGCAGCCAAGCGGGGGAGGGCAAAAACATTCAGTACTTC	CASSQAGEGKNIQYF
-	TRBD2	TRBV10-2	TRBJ2-2	TGCGCCAGCAGTGAGGTACTAGCGGGGGGGCATAACACCGGGGAGCTGTTTTTT	CASSEVLAGGHNTGELFF
once	-	TRBV18	TRBJ1-1	TGTGCCAGCTCAAACACAGGAAGCTACACTGAAGCTTTCTTT	CASSNTGSYTEAFF
-	TRBD2	TRBV19	TRBJ2-3	TGTGCCAGTAGTATGAGCTACAGCGGGGGGACAGATACGCAGTATTTT	CASSMSYSGGTDTQYF
-	-	TRBV10-3	TRBJ2-5	TGTGCCATCAGTGAGTCGTCTGAGGGTTCTGGGGAGACCCAGTACTTC	CAISESSEGSGETQYF
-	-	TRBV15	TRBJ2-5	TGTGCCACCAGCAGAGAAAGTAGTGGGGCGGAGACCCAGTACTTC	CATSRESSGAETQYF
-	-	TRBV14	TRBJ2-7	TGTGCCAGCAGCCAAGTTGTTGGTAGCCGCGACGAGCAGTACTTC	CASSQVVGSRDEQYF
-	-	TRBV5-1	TRBJ2-5	TGCGCCAGCAGCCAACAGGGTTCCTCGGAGACCCAGTACTTC	CASSQQGSSETQYF
-	TRBD1	TRBV5-5	TRBJ1-5	TGTGCCAGCAGCTCAGGACAGGGCAATCAGCCCCAGCATTTT	CASSSGQGNQPQHF
-	-	TRBV5-8	TRBJ2-5	TGTGCCAGCAGCGACAAGACAGAATACCAAGAGACCCAGTACTTC	CASSDKTEYQETQYF
-	-	TRBV19	TRBJ1-5	TGTGCCAGTAGCCCCCCGACCCAGCGGCCTCAGCCCCAGCATTTT	CASSPPTQRPQPQHF
-	TRBD1	TRBV28	TRBJ1-4	TGTGCCAGCAGTTTATTTGAGACAGGGCCTAATGAAAAACTGTTTTTT	CASSLFETGPNEKLFF
once	-	TRBV6-2/TRBV6-3	TRBJ1-2	TGTGCCAGCAGTTCCCCCGGTGTGGGACTGCTCTATGGCTACACCTTC	CASSSPGVGLLYGYTF
-	TRBD2	TRBV6-5	TRBJ2-7	TGTGCCAGCAGTTACTCAGCGGGGGGAAGCGAGCAGTACTTC	CASSYSAGGSEQYF